This T cell receptor (beta chain) was retrieved from a study of blood T cell repertoires in COVID-19. V lost 1 base, J lost 9 bases, and 5 bases stayed unmatched. CDR1 is LGHDT, CDR2 YNNKEL, per germline (reference sequence). This CDR3 spans 16 amino acids. Original processing notes: By means of reference gene primer amplification, nucleated cell counts were estimated. Here immunoSEQ multiplex PCR was the method, and the copy in TCRdb shows in-frame clones only, minus some. That table is the source of V, J and clone size, and D and trimming were worked out from the DNA. The data contain over 400,000 clones, 80% to 90% of them singletons. A single count supports this clone.

Sample: peripheral blood. The TCR was taken from a human donor in a cohort sampled during active COVID-19. J is TRBJ2-3 and V is TRBV3-1 (or the pseudogene TRBV3-2); 15 nucleotides match TRBD2. Here the CDR3 reads CASSQGTSGRALTQYF. The CDR3 region has the DNA TGTGCCAGCAGCCAAGGGACTAGCGGGAGGGCCCTAACGCAGTATTTT.